The next 23 T cell receptor beta chains were all read from a single sample in a study of identical twins. TCRdb recomputed calls from the 5' RACE reads with MiXCR, one row per CDR3 protein. Among 600,000 to 850,000 distinct CDR3 sequences, roughly 18% were seen once, and the ten largest hold 13%. This sample was shared with a second study, whose subject was T cells expressing NK-cell markers.

The material sequenced was PBMCs. The source is a woman aged 18-29 years in good health.

This clonotype occurred a few times. The V call is TRBV6-2 or TRBV6-3, the J call TRBJ1-2; D is perhaps TRBD1 (5 bases). V lost 4 bases and J 7 bases, leaving 10 bases between the germline ends. This CDR3 region has 12 residues. Germline values: CDR1 MNHEY, CDR2 SVGEGT. The CDR3 sequence: CASSSRVGGYTF. The CDR3 nucleotides are TGTGCCAGCAGTTCCAGGGTCGGTGGCTACACCTTC.

V usage is TRBV4-2 and J usage is TRBJ2-3, with D uncertain. V dropped 1 base and J dropped 12 bases, with 11 bases sitting between them. The CDR3 has 12 amino acids. Looked up from germline, CDR1 is LGHNA and CDR2 is YNFKEQ. CDR3 in amino acids: CASSQASDTQYF. The CDR3 DNA reads as TGTGCCAGCAGCCAAGCTTCCGACACCCAGTATTTT.

The V gene is TRBV5-1, the J gene TRBJ2-2; D may match TRBD1 or TRBD2 (5 bases each). There are 14 residues in the CDR3. The germline CDR1 and CDR2 sequences are SGHRS and YFSETQ. Trimming left V 5 bases short and J 1 base short, with 9 bases between. CDR3 bases: TGCGCCAGCAGGGAGAGGGGGAACACCGGGGAGCTGTTTTTT. Its protein product is CASRERGNTGELFF.

This clonotype was seen just once. The V gene is TRBV10-3, the J gene TRBJ2-3; TRBD2 aligns across 13 bases. Germline assignment: CDR1 ENHRY and CDR2 SYGVKD. The CDR3 is made up of 17 amino acids. V lost 8 bases and J lost 4; bases outside the gene matches: 12. The CDR3 coding sequence is TGTGCCATCGACGGACTAGCGGGAGACTCGGGCCCAGATACGCAGTATTTT. As protein: CAIDGLAGDSGPDTQYF.

This clonotype has only a few counts. The chain joins TRBV6-1 to TRBJ2-1, with a possible D match to TRBD2 (5 bases). The CDR3 is 14 residues long. Trimming removed 8 bases from V and 5 bases from J, with 16 bases in between. Germline V gene sequence: CDR1 MNHNS, CDR2 SASEGT. The DNA of the CDR3 is TGTGCCAGCCGGCGGTCTAGCACAGACAATGAGCAGTTCTTC. Encoded protein: CASRRSSTDNEQFF.

The J gene is TRBJ1-2, the V gene TRBV12-3 or TRBV12-4; 9 nucleotides line up with TRBD1. The CDR3 has 14 residues. Losses at the gene ends were 6 bases for V and 5 bases for J; bases not matched to a gene: 7. For the CDR3, the DNA is TGTGCCAGCAGGTCCGGGACAGGGACTTATGGCTACACCTTC. This encodes CASRSGTGTYGYTF.

The chain has TRBV6-2 or TRBV6-3 and TRBJ2-1, with a possible D match to TRBD2 (5 bases). The V end was cut by 7 bases, the J end by 0 bases, with 13 bases between. This CDR3 region has 15 residues. Germline-derived CDR1 and CDR2 are MNHEY and SVGEGT. The CDR3 bases are TGTGCCAGCACCCCGCTAGCAGGCTCCTACAATGAGCAGTTCTTC. The encoded protein is CASTPLAGSYNEQFF.

The gene calls are TRBV12-5 and TRBJ1-5, with D unclear. The CDR3 sequence is 13 residues long. Germline V gene lookup returns CDR1 LGHNT and CDR2 FRNRAP. V was clipped by 1 base and J by 1 base, with 2 bases between them. In DNA, the CDR3 is TGTGCTAGTGGTTTGGCCAGCAATCAGCCCCAGCATTTT. This gives the protein CASGLASNQPQHF.

There are a few counts of this clonotype. The chain combines TRBV9 with TRBJ1-1; tentatively, D is TRBD1 (6 bases). Germline values: CDR1 SGDLS, CDR2 YYNGEE. V lost 4 bases and J 5 bases, leaving 18 bases between the germline ends. CDR3 size: 15 residues. CDR3 sequence: CASSPKGGRGTEAFF. The CDR3 DNA sequence: TGTGCCAGCAGCCCCAAGGGGGGCAGAGGGACTGAAGCTTTCTTT. The full variable domain, rest sourced from reference TRBV9 and TRBJ1-1, is DSGVTQTPKHLITATGQRVTLRCSPRSGDLSVYWYQQSLDQGLQFLIQYYNGEERAKGNILERFSAQQFPDLHSELNLSSLELGDSALYFCASSPKGGRGTEAFFGQGTRLTVV.

Written as DNA, the CDR3 is TGCAGTGCTGGTCTAATCACCGGGACTAGCGGGGGGGCGGCAGATACGCAGTATTTT. Its translation: CSAGLITGTSGGAADTQYF. The chain couples TRBV20-1 to TRBJ2-3, with 16 nucleotides matching TRBD2. The CDR3 length is 19 residues. Per germline, CDR1 DFQATT and CDR2 SNEGSKA (reference sequence). V was clipped by 5 bases and J by 4 bases; unmatched bases: 15.

This clonotype was seen a few times. The chain links TRBV20-1 to TRBJ1-1; unclear D gene. The V end lost 3 bases, the J end lost 7 bases, and 6 bases lay between the germline ends. The CDR3 has 10 residues. Germline V gene sequence: CDR1 DFQATT, CDR2 SNEGSKA (reference sequence). The DNA of the CDR3 is TGCAGTGCTAGGAGCCTTGAAGCTTTCTTT. Amino acids: CSARSLEAFF.

The V and J genes are TRBV10-3 and TRBJ2-5; 7 bases map to TRBD1. The germline V gene encodes CDR1 ENHRY and CDR2 SYGVKD. The trim removed 3 bases at V and 5 bases at J, leaving 9 bases unmatched. The CDR3 runs 15 residues. In DNA form, the CDR3 reads TGTGCCATCAGTGACCCAGGGGGTAGGGACGAGACCCAGTACTTC. As protein: CAISDPGGRDETQYF.

CDR3 in amino acids: CASSPETSRDTQYF. CDR3 nucleotide sequence: TGTGCCAGCAGCCCGGAGACTAGCCGAGATACGCAGTATTTT. The chain employs TRBV12-3 or TRBV12-4 and TRBJ2-3; 7 bases are a match to TRBD2. This CDR3 region has 14 residues. J was trimmed by 5 bases and V by 6 bases; bases with no gene match: 8.

This clonotype was seen a handful of times. The rearrangement links TRBV6-1 to TRBJ2-5; tentative D call: TRBD2 (7 bases). The germline V and J ends were trimmed by 7 bases and 5 bases, with 14 bases remaining between them. Germline loops: CDR1 MNHNS, CDR2 SASEGT. This CDR3 has 13 residues. CDR3 protein: CASTVGGGETQYF. Here the CDR3 DNA reads TGTGCCAGCACCGTGGGAGGGGGGGAGACCCAGTACTTC.

The chain combines TRBV5-1 with TRBJ1-6, with D perhaps TRBD1 (5 bases). From germline, CDR1 is SGHRS and CDR2 YFSETQ. V dropped 0 bases and J dropped 5 bases, with 12 bases sitting between them. The CDR3 totals 16 residues. CDR3 nucleotides: TGCGCCAGCAGCTTGGGACGGGGACCGAATAATTCACCCCTCCACTTT. As protein: CASSLGRGPNNSPLHF.

Written as DNA, the CDR3 is TGCGCCAGCAGCCAGCAGGGATTAAGGTTGAATGAGCAGTTCTTC. Protein sequence: CASSQQGLRLNEQFF. This chain links TRBV4-3 with TRBJ2-1, with D maybe TRBD1 (5 bases). With 3 bases removed from V and 7 bases from J, the gap between germline ends came to 16 bases. The CDR3 consists of 15 residues. Germline loops: CDR1 LGHNA, CDR2 YSLEER.

This clonotype was counted a few times. The CDR3: CAWSDYNEQFF. The DNA for the CDR3 is TGTGCCTGGAGTGACTACAATGAGCAGTTCTTC. The rearrangement uses TRBV30 and TRBJ2-1; D not resolved. This CDR3 is 11 amino acids long. The germline V gene encodes CDR1 GTSNPN and CDR2 SVGIG (reference sequence). The germline V and J ends were trimmed by 1 base and 3 bases, with 1 base remaining between them.

This clonotype has only a few counts. This rearrangement joins TRBV2 to TRBJ2-4; D may correspond to TRBD1 or TRBD2 (5 bases each). Per the germline V gene, CDR1 is SNHLY and CDR2 is FYNNEI. This CDR3 has 15 amino acids. V was pared by 6 bases and J by 0 bases, with 12 bases between. The CDR3 sequence: CASSAEGLAKNIQYF. CDR3 coding DNA: TGTGCCAGCAGCGCTGAGGGGCTAGCCAAAAACATTCAGTACTTC.

The chain recombines TRBV6-1 with TRBJ2-3, with a weak D call TRBD2 (6 bases). Trimming took 1 base from V and 9 from J, leaving 20 bases between them. Germline V lookup: CDR1 MNHNS, CDR2 SASEGT. There are 16 residues in the CDR3. The DNA of the CDR3 is TGTGCCAGCAGTGAAGGACTGGGACTCGGAGGAAGCACGCAGTATTTT. This gives the protein CASSEGLGLGGSTQYF.

The sample holds many counts of this clonotype. The chain couples TRBV12-3 or TRBV12-4 to TRBJ2-6; tentative D call: TRBD2 (5 bases). This CDR3 contains 15 residues. Trimming removed 4 bases at V and 0 bases at J, with 7 bases between. DNA for the CDR3: TGTGCCAGCAGTTCCGCGGGCTCTGGGGCCAACGTCCTGACTTTC. Encoded protein: CASSSAGSGANVLTF.

The DNA for the CDR3 is TGTGCCAGCACTGAGAGGGGGCGAACCGGGGAGCTGTTTTTT. Translating gives CASTERGRTGELFF. The rearrangement links TRBV25-1 to TRBJ2-2, with 7 bases identical to TRBD1. Germline V CDR1 and CDR2: MGHDK, SYGVNS. The length of the CDR3 is 14 residues. V trimming: 7 bases; J trimming: 5 bases; junction bases outside the gene matches: 7.

The CDR3 sequence is CSADARGASEQFF. In DNA, the CDR3 is TGCAGTGCTGACGCGCGGGGGGCGAGTGAGCAGTTCTTC. The V gene is TRBV20-1, the J gene TRBJ2-1; 8 bases line up with TRBD2. The CDR3 covers 13 residues. V trimming: 5 bases; J trimming: 9 bases; junction bases outside the gene matches: 9. In germline, CDR1 is DFQATT, CDR2 SNEGSKA (reference sequence).

The sample holds a few counts of this clonotype. CDR3 in DNA: TGTGCCACCCACGGCGGGACTAGCGTTTACAATGAGCAGTTCTTC. Encoded protein: CATHGGTSVYNEQFF. V usage is TRBV28 and J usage is TRBJ2-1; 10 bases map to TRBD2. The length of the CDR3 is 15 residues. Germline trimming cut 10 bases from V and 4 bases from J; bases unmatched to any gene: 10. Germline V lookup: CDR1 MDHEN, CDR2 SYDVKM.